This TCR beta chain appears in the sequencing data of a study of T cells in Graves' hyperthyroidism and ophthalmopathy. This clonotype was counted ten times or more. RNA transcripts provided the source from which TCR beta CDR3 regions were amplified. Carried out on the TCR CDR3, a first-round RT-PCR used the HTBI primer set. TCRdb re-analysed the multiplex PCR reads in MiXCR, keeping a single row per CDR3 protein. The sample lists 530,000 or so distinct CDR3 sequences, 46% seen once, with approximately 8.4% in the top ten. The CDR3 length is 14 residues. Germline CDR1 is MGHRA and CDR2 is YSYEKL. Deletions cut 0 bases from V and 6 bases from J, with 6 bases between.

Sequencing was performed on peripheral blood or thyroid tissue (not recorded which). This clonotype was sampled from a woman under 30 with Graves' hyperthyroidism. The genes are TRBV4-1 and TRBJ1-6; D gene unclear. The CDR3: CASSQEVGNSPLHF. Here the CDR3 DNA reads TGCGCCAGCAGCCAAGAAGTGGGTAATTCACCCCTCCACTTT.